This T cell receptor (beta chain) was retrieved from a study of T cell changes during pregnancy in multiple sclerosis. CDR3 size: 11 residues. Per germline, CDR1 SGHNT and CDR2 YENEEA. V was cut by 3 bases and J by 8 bases, with 7 bases left in between. Assay: immunoSEQ multiplex PCR; the TCRdb copy retains only in-frame clones and omits some. The sample gives 28,000 or so clones, around nine tenths of which show up once; roughly 0.72% is in the top ten. The chain combines TRBV11-3 with TRBJ1-1; D is undetermined. Source: CD4+ T cells from peripheral blood mononuclear cells, taken in the first trimester of pregnancy. This clonotype originated in a female donor in good health, enrolled as a control in a pregnancy study. CDR3 bases: TGTGCCAGCAGCTTTATCGGGGAAGCTTTCTTT. As protein: CASSFIGEAFF.